The 11 T cell receptor beta chains listed next were all sequenced from one sample in a study of blood T cells in healthy people across ages. It was with a sample-barcoded 5' primer and a J-beta primer mix that a second PCR of roughly 6 to 11 cycles was run. From the 5' RACE reads, TCRdb called clonotypes with MiXCR, one entry per CDR3 protein. The top ten hold 6.5% to 8.5% of the sample, which has about 1.4 million distinct CDR3 sequences, around 59% seen once. Sequencing was performed on blood. These receptors all stem from a man younger than 30 in good health.

This clonotype was picked up a small number of times. The genes are TRBV5-1 and TRBJ1-2; D may be TRBD1 (5 bases). Trimming pared 4 bases from V and 8 bases from J, leaving 15 bases between. Germline values: CDR1 SGHRS, CDR2 YFSETQ. The CDR3 runs 13 residues. The chain's CDR3 is CASSPGTAGGYTF. The CDR3 nucleotides read TGCGCCAGCAGCCCCGGGACCGCGGGCGGCTACACCTTC.

V usage is TRBV4-1 and J usage is TRBJ2-7, with D perhaps TRBD1 or TRBD2 (5 bases each). Trimming stripped 0 bases from V and 2 bases from J, with 11 bases between. The CDR3 totals 15 residues. Per germline, CDR1 MGHRA and CDR2 YSYEKL. CDR3: CASSQDIRDPYEQYF. CDR3 DNA: TGCGCCAGCAGCCAAGATATAAGGGACCCCTACGAGCAGTACTTC.

The chain links TRBV12-3 or TRBV12-4 to TRBJ2-5, with TRBD2 as a possible D gene (6 bases). The DNA end lines up better with TRBJ2-7; the J call may be wrong. This CDR3 contains 15 residues. Here the CDR3 DNA reads TGTGCCAGCAGTCCCCCCGGGGGTAGCAGGGACGAGCAGTACTTC. It codes for CASSPPGGSRDEQYF.

The gene calls are TRBV6-5 and TRBJ2-1; the D is unclear. Germline V lookup: CDR1 MNHEY, CDR2 SVGAGI. The CDR3 consists of 15 residues. Trimming cost V 2 bases and J 0 bases, with 8 bases left between them. CDR3 in amino acids: CASSYRSSSYNEQFF. The DNA for the CDR3 is TGTGCCAGCAGTTACAGGTCTAGCTCCTACAATGAGCAGTTCTTC.

The chain links TRBV27 to TRBJ2-7; TRBD1 agrees at 11 bases. Germline loops: CDR1 MNHEY, CDR2 SMNVEV (reference sequence). This CDR3 is built from 14 residues. J lost 7 bases, V lost 6 bases, and 8 bases had no gene match. The CDR3 DNA reads TGTGCCAGCAGCCGGGGGACAGGGGGTCTAGAGCAGTACTTC. It specifies CASSRGTGGLEQYF.

J is TRBJ1-5 and V is TRBV27; possible D gene TRBD1, 5 bases. The germline V gene has CDR1 MNHEY and CDR2 SMNVEV (reference sequence). The ends were cut back, 5 bases at V and 5 bases at J, with 10 bases in the middle. The CDR3 loop spans 13 amino acids. For the CDR3, the DNA is TGTGCCAGCAGTCCCCAGGGATATCAGCCCCAGCATTTT. This codes for CASSPQGYQPQHF.

The rearrangement joins TRBV10-3 to TRBJ2-3; 8 bases align to TRBD2. The CDR3 is 16 residues long. CDR1 and CDR2 from the germline V gene are ENHRY and SYGVKD. The V segment lost 0 bases and the J segment 3 bases; nucleotides outside the gene matches: 5. Here the CDR3 DNA reads TGTGCCATCAGTGAGTCATCGGCGGGGGGAACAGATACGCAGTATTTT. This codes for CAISESSAGGTDTQYF.

This chain links TRBV5-1 with TRBJ2-3; 7 nucleotides match TRBD1. Germline CDR1 and CDR2: SGHRS and YFSETQ. The CDR3 is 16 residues long. V was clipped by 0 bases and J by 2 bases; unmatched bases: 6. The DNA for the CDR3 is TGCGCCAGCAGCTTGGTTAAGGGGACAGTCACAGATACGCAGTATTTT. Its translation: CASSLVKGTVTDTQYF.

This clonotype was detected ten times or more. This chain uses TRBV29-1 with TRBJ2-7; unclear D gene. Per germline, CDR1 SQVTM and CDR2 ANQGSEA. The CDR3 has 11 residues. Trimming stripped 4 bases from V and 1 base from J, with 5 bases between. The CDR3: CSVVSSYEQYF. The DNA for the CDR3 is TGCAGCGTTGTAAGTTCCTACGAGCAGTACTTC.

The chain recombines TRBV28 with TRBJ1-5, with TRBD1 matching 7 bases. The CDR3 length is 15 residues. V lost 6 bases, J lost 6 bases, and 11 bases stayed unmatched. Germline V gives CDR1 MDHEN, CDR2 SYDVKM. Here the CDR3 DNA reads TGTGCCAGCAGCAGCAGCGGGACAGTGAGTCAGCCCCAGCATTTT. It specifies CASSSSGTVSQPQHF.

The V gene is TRBV5-4, the J gene TRBJ2-5; D unresolved. This CDR3 is 14 amino acids long. CDR1 is SGHNT and CDR2 is YYREEE in the germline V gene (reference sequence). Between the trimmed V and J ends, which lost 1 base and 2 bases, there was a span of 9 bases. CDR3 coding DNA: TGTGCCAGCAGCTTGCCCGGGTTTCAAGAGACCCAGTACTTC. Translating gives CASSLPGFQETQYF.